The rows below give T cell receptor beta chains drawn from one sample of a study of response to subunit inactivated influenza vaccine. TCRdb fed the RT-PCR reads into MiXCR, producing one record per CDR3 protein. The sample lists 400,000 to 650,000 distinct CDR3 sequences, approximately 6.9% occurring once. The sequences come from PBMCs from blood, collected 23 to 25 months after vaccination. The source of these receptors is a man between 50 and 75 years old who received an inactivated influenza vaccine. Each CDR3 is given with its conserved first and last residue. The D gene is left open where the match is weak. A row's size may be missing; if present it is once, few, many or a size class.

D	size	J	V	length	DNA	CDR3
-	-	TRBJ1-1	TRBV18	13	TGTGCCAGCACCCAGGACTTGAACACTGAAGCTTTCTTT	CASTQDLNTEAFF
-	-	TRBJ2-1	TRBV5-1	19	TGCGCCAGCAGCCTGGACCCAATCGGCCGGGGTCGTTCCTACAATGAGCAGTTCTTC	CASSLDPIGRGRSYNEQFF
-	-	TRBJ2-5	TRBV5-5	15	TGTGCCAGCAGCTTGAACAGACCAACCTCCAGTTCCCAGTACTTC	CASSLNRPTSSSQYF
TRBD1	many	TRBJ1-2	TRBV5-1	14	TGCGCCAGCAGCAGCGAAAACAGGGGCGGTGGCTACACCTTC	CASSSENRGGGYTF
-	-	TRBJ2-5	TRBV29-1	9	TGCAGCGTTGGGACTCCCCAGTACTTC	CSVGTPQYF
-	-	TRBJ2-1	TRBV14	11	TGTGCCAGCAGCCTAACAGGGTCTCAGTTCTTC	CASSLTGSQFF
TRBD1	-	TRBJ1-2	TRBV5-1	13	TGCGCCAGCAGCGGCGGACAGGGCGGAGGCTACACCTTC	CASSGGQGGGYTF
-	-	TRBJ1-3	TRBV7-2	13	TGTGCCAGCAGCTTCACCTCTGGAAACACCATATATTTT	CASSFTSGNTIYF
-	few	TRBJ2-4	TRBV5-5	13	TGTGCCAGCAGCGGGATAGCCAAAAACATTCAGTACTTC	CASSGIAKNIQYF
TRBD2	once	TRBJ2-7	TRBV3-1	15	TGTGCCAGCAGCCAAGAAACCAGATTAGCGGGCGAGCAGTACTTC	CASSQETRLAGEQYF
-	-	TRBJ2-2	TRBV12-3/TRBV12-4	13	TGTGCCAGCAGTTGGTCTGTGGGGGTGGAGCTGTTTTTT	CASSWSVGVELFF
-	-	TRBJ1-6	TRBV6-2/TRBV6-3	15	TGTGCCAGCAGTTCCCGAGGACACCCCGGGGCACCCCTCCACTTT	CASSSRGHPGAPLHF
TRBD1	-	TRBJ2-7	TRBV25-1	16	TGTGCCAGCAGTGGGATAACAGGGGGCATTCCCTACGAGCAGTACTTC	CASSGITGGIPYEQYF
-	many	TRBJ2-3	TRBV7-3	15	TGTGCCAGCAGCCCCTTTACCACTAGCACAGATACGCAGTATTTT	CASSPFTTSTDTQYF
-	-	TRBJ2-7	TRBV5-1	12	TGCGCCAGCAGCTTGGGGGGACCATCGCAGTACTTC	CASSLGGPSQYF
TRBD1	few	TRBJ2-2	TRBV5-1	18	TGCGCCAGCAGCTCCCACGGCGGACAGGCGCGGAACACCGGGGAGCTGTTTTTT	CASSSHGGQARNTGELFF
TRBD1	many	TRBJ2-7	TRBV12-3/TRBV12-4	12	TGTGCCAGCAACCAAGACAGGGGAGGGCAGTACTTC	CASNQDRGGQYF
TRBD1	-	TRBJ1-2	TRBV5-1	17	TGCGCCAGCAGCTTGACCTTAAAAAACAGGGGGGCGGATGGCTACACCTTC	CASSLTLKNRGADGYTF
-	-	TRBJ1-5	TRBV7-2	13	TGTGCCAGCAGCTTAGAGCTATTGGGACCCCAGCATTTT	CASSLELLGPQHF
-	many	TRBJ2-7	TRBV12-3/TRBV12-4	13	TGTGCCAGCAGCGAAGGACAGACCTACGAGCAGTACTTC	CASSEGQTYEQYF
TRBD1	few	TRBJ1-2	TRBV7-2	16	TGTGCCAGCAGCTTACCTTCTGGACAGGTGACTTATGGCTACACCTTC	CASSLPSGQVTYGYTF
-	many	TRBJ1-2	TRBV4-3	15	TGCGCCAGCAGCCAAGACCCGCGGGTCTACTATGGCTACACCTTC	CASSQDPRVYYGYTF